This entry lists 3 T cell receptor beta chains sequenced from one sample in a study of OX40 agonist ivuxolimab in advanced cancers. Sequencing used immunoSEQ multiplex PCR; TCRdb keeps in-frame clones, though not all of them. The sample gives some 75,000 clones, 85% to 90% of which show up once; roughly 2.5% is in the top ten. This specimen was CD4+ or CD8+ T cells sorted from blood, taken in a trial of the OX40 agonist ivuxolimab. The receptors were gathered from an adult with an advanced solid tumor such as melanoma, head and neck, liver or kidney cancer.

The chain is built from TRBV7-3 and TRBJ1-1; D is unresolved. The V and J ends lost 6 bases and 0 bases respectively, with 8 bases between them. Per germline, CDR1 SGHTA and CDR2 FQGTGA. This CDR3 comprises 13 residues. This CDR3 is CASRRVMNTEAFF. CDR3 coding DNA: TGTGCCAGCAGACGGGTTATGAACACTGAAGCTTTCTTT.

J is TRBJ2-4 and V is TRBV6-5; possibly TRBD1 for D (5 bases). The CDR3 has 16 amino acids. V lost 0 bases, J lost 3 bases, and 12 bases lay in between. CDR1 and CDR2 (germline): MNHEY, SVGAGI. This chain's CDR3 is CASSYSGAVDKNIQYF. CDR3 bases: TGTGCCAGCAGTTACTCTGGGGCTGTAGACAAAAACATTCAGTACTTC.

The chain uses TRBV19 and TRBJ2-1; 9 positions match TRBD1. This CDR3 spans 16 amino acids. Germline V CDR1 and CDR2: LNHDA, SQIVND (reference sequence). Unmatched junction bases numbered 9, after V lost 5 bases and J lost 4 bases. As DNA, the CDR3 is TGTGCCAGTAGTCCACCTGTGGGACAGGGATACAATGAGCAGTTCTTC. Protein sequence: CASSPPVGQGYNEQFF.